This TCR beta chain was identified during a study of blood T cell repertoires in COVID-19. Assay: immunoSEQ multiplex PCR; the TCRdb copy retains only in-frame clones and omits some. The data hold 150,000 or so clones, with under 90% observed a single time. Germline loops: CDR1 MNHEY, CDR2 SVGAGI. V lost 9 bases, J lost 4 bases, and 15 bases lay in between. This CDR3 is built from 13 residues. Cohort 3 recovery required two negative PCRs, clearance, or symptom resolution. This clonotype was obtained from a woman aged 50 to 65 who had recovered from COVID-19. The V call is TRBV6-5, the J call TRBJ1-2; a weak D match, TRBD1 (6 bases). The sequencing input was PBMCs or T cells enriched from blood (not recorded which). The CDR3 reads CASLQGTGYGYTF. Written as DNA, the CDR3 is TGTGCCAGTCTGCAGGGGACCGGCTATGGCTACACCTTC.